This passage covers 30 T cell receptor beta chains from one sample sequenced in a study of immune characterization of retroperitoneal liposarcoma. A single record per CDR3 protein comes from TCRdb applying MiXCR to the PCR reads. Found here are around 7,000 distinct CDR3 sequences, roughly 28% of them singletons; the top ten hold about 44%. The sequencing input was blood. These receptors were taken from a male donor with retroperitoneal liposarcoma.

The chain employs TRBV5-1 and TRBJ1-2; D is unresolved. The CDR3 has 14 residues. The germline gives CDR1 SGHRS, CDR2 YFSETQ. V lost 3 bases and J 4 bases, leaving 13 bases between the germline ends. The CDR3 is CASSSTLFSYGYTF. As DNA, the CDR3 is TGCGCCAGCAGCTCGACATTATTCAGCTATGGCTACACCTTC. The full variable domain, with the rest looked up from reference TRBV5-1 and TRBJ1-2, is KAGVTQTPRYLIKTRGQQVTLSCSPISGHRSVSWYQQTPGQGLQFLFEYFSETQRNKGNFPGRFSGRQFSNSRSEMNVSTLELGDSALYLCASSSTLFSYGYTFGSGTRLTVV.

This clonotype was counted a few times. V is TRBV12-3 or TRBV12-4 and J is TRBJ1-5; D gene unclear. The CDR3 is made up of 16 amino acids. V was shortened by 0 bases and J by 5 bases, with 14 bases between the two germline ends. CDR3 protein: CASSLALHRRDQPQHF. CDR3 nucleotide sequence: TGTGCCAGCAGTTTAGCGCTACACCGGCGAGATCAGCCCCAGCATTTT.

This chain joins TRBV9 and TRBJ2-3; TRBD2 aligns across 16 bases. V was clipped by 4 bases and J by 4 bases; unmatched bases: 15. The CDR3 runs to 20 residues. Germline V gene data show CDR1 as SGDLS and CDR2 as YYNGEE. The DNA for the CDR3 is TGTGCCAGCAGCCGGATGGGACTAGCGGGAGGGCCTTTTGATCCAGATACGCAGTATTTT. This translates into CASSRMGLAGGPFDPDTQYF.

This clonotype was detected ten times or more. The chain uses TRBV7-2 and TRBJ1-2, with D possibly TRBD1 on 5 matching bases. CDR3 size: 14 residues. Trimming cost V 0 bases and J 8 bases, with 13 bases left between them. Germline V gene lookup returns CDR1 SGHTA and CDR2 FQGNSA. The CDR3 loop is CASSLAGGEGGYTF. In nucleotides, the CDR3 is TGTGCCAGCAGCTTAGCGGGAGGGGAGGGGGGCTACACCTTC.

This clonotype was detected ten times or more. This chain links TRBV19 with TRBJ1-5; D uncertain. Germline lookup yields CDR1 LNHDA and CDR2 SQIVND (reference sequence). The CDR3 length is 13 residues. Trimming removed 3 bases at V and 5 bases at J, with 8 bases between. The DNA for the CDR3 is TGTGCCAGTAGTATTCGGGTGGATCAGCCCCAGCATTTT. It specifies CASSIRVDQPQHF.

J is TRBJ2-2 and V is TRBV7-6; D not resolved. The ends were cut back, 6 bases at V and 3 bases at J, with 8 bases in the middle. This CDR3 contains 13 residues. Germline V gene lookup returns CDR1 SGHVS and CDR2 FNYEAQ. CDR3 coding DNA: TGTGCCAGCAGGAATCCGTACACCGGGGAGCTGTTTTTT. Translated: CASRNPYTGELFF.

There are many counts of this clonotype. The chain uses TRBV12-3 or TRBV12-4 and TRBJ1-4; 11 bases align to TRBD1. The CDR3 has 14 amino acids. J gave up 8 bases and V 7 bases, and 6 bases lay outside the gene matches. The CDR3 coding sequence is TGTGCCAGCACCGTGGACAGGGGGCGAGAAAAACTGTTTTTT. Protein product: CASTVDRGREKLFF.

V gene TRBV7-8 combines with J gene TRBJ2-2; the D is unclear. The CDR3 runs to 16 residues. Germline V lookup: CDR1 SGHVS, CDR2 FQNEAQ. With 5 bases removed from V and 2 bases from J, the gap between germline ends came to 15 bases. CDR3 sequence reads: CASSDPQSSNTGELFF. Written as DNA, the CDR3 is TGTGCCAGCAGCGACCCCCAGTCGTCAAACACCGGGGAGCTGTTTTTT.

This clonotype was found a few times. The rearrangement uses TRBV7-6 and TRBJ2-2; D is perhaps TRBD2 (6 bases). Germline V CDR1 and CDR2: SGHVS, FNYEAQ. Trimming pared 7 bases from V and 1 base from J, leaving 16 bases between. The CDR3 spans 16 residues. The CDR3: CASTFRRGRNTGELFF. The CDR3 nucleotides read TGTGCCAGCACCTTCCGACGGGGGAGGAACACCGGGGAGCTGTTTTTT. The whole variable domain, remainder taken from reference TRBV7-6 and TRBJ2-2, is GAGVSQSPRYKVTKRGQDVALRCDPISGHVSLYWYRQALGQGPEFLTYFNYEAQQDKSGLPNDRFSAERPEGSISTLTIQRTEQRDSAMYRCASTFRRGRNTGELFFGEGSRLTVL.

This clonotype has more than one count but fewer than ten. The chain couples TRBV12-3 or TRBV12-4 to TRBJ2-1; 8 nucleotides agree with TRBD1. V shed 4 bases, J shed 4 bases, and the junction held 6 bases outside the gene matches. The CDR3 totals 15 residues. Here the CDR3 reads CASSSLRGQYNEQFF. The CDR3, as DNA: TGTGCCAGCAGTTCCCTCAGGGGGCAGTACAATGAGCAGTTCTTC.

J is TRBJ2-1 and V is TRBV20-1; D is unresolved. With the DNA end fitting TRBJ2-7 better, the J assignment may be wrong. CDR3 length: 13 amino acids. Germline assignment: CDR1 DFQATT and CDR2 SNEGSKA (reference sequence). The CDR3 DNA sequence: TGCAGTGCTGCCCCCCCGGGTTTCTACGAGCAGTACTTC. Encoded protein: CSAAPPGFYEQYF.

This clonotype was seen a few times. V usage is TRBV10-3 and J usage is TRBJ1-1; D remains unclear. Trimming took 6 bases from V and 1 from J, leaving 9 bases between them. This CDR3 region has 13 residues. The V gene's germline CDR1 is ENHRY and CDR2 SYGVKD. The CDR3 reads CAIRLTANTEAFF. In nucleotides, the CDR3 is TGTGCCATCAGGCTCACAGCGAACACTGAAGCTTTCTTT.

The chain combines TRBV6-1 with TRBJ1-2; TRBD1 aligns across 7 bases. The junction had 5 bases not matched to a gene; V was cut back by 11 bases and J by 2 bases. The germline V gene encodes CDR1 MNHNS and CDR2 SASEGT. CDR3 length: 12 residues. As DNA, the CDR3 is TGTGCCGCGGCGGACAGGAACTATGGCTACACCTTC. As protein: CAAADRNYGYTF.

This chain joins TRBV6-9 and TRBJ1-2, with 8 bases identical to TRBD1. This CDR3 region has 16 residues. After removal of 1 base from V and 2 bases from J, the junction contained 6 bases not matched to a gene. Germline V gene sequence: CDR1 MNHGY, CDR2 SVAAGI. CDR3: CASSYYTGGPNYGYTF. CDR3 nucleotide sequence: TGTGCCAGCAGTTATTATACAGGGGGACCGAACTATGGCTACACCTTC.

This clonotype has a handful of counts. The chain uses TRBV12-3 or TRBV12-4 and TRBJ1-4; 7 nucleotides line up with TRBD1. V was clipped by 6 bases and J by 3 bases; unmatched bases: 4. The CDR3 length is 14 residues. In DNA, the CDR3 is TGTGCCAGCAGCCAGACAGGGTCTAATGAAAAACTGTTTTTT. Its translation: CASSQTGSNEKLFF.

Ten or more counts support this clonotype. The chain is built from TRBV6-1 and TRBJ2-7, with D perhaps assigned TRBD1 or TRBD2 (5 bases each). Germline CDR1 reads MNHNS; CDR2 reads SASEGT. This CDR3 spans 15 amino acids. The germline V and J ends were trimmed by 0 bases and 2 bases, with 11 bases remaining between them. The chain's CDR3 is CASSEAWDPTYEQYF. The CDR3 DNA reads as TGTGCCAGCAGTGAAGCGTGGGACCCAACCTACGAGCAGTACTTC.

This clonotype was counted between two and nine times. This rearrangement joins TRBV6-6 to TRBJ2-2, with a possible D match to TRBD1 (6 bases). The V gene's germline CDR1 is MNHNY and CDR2 SVGAGI (reference sequence). V dropped 9 bases and J dropped 0 bases, with 11 bases sitting between them. This CDR3 contains 14 residues. As DNA, the CDR3 is TGTGCCAGTGTCAGGGGCGCGAACACCGGGGAGCTGTTTTTT. It specifies CASVRGANTGELFF.

The V and J genes are TRBV6-1 and TRBJ2-7; 13 bases map to TRBD2. The CDR3 totals 15 residues. CDR1 is MNHNS, CDR2 SASEGT, per germline. With V trimmed by 2 bases and J by 3 bases, 1 base remained unmatched. The DNA for the CDR3 is TGTGCCAGCAGTGAACGGACTAGCGGGAGCTACGAGCAGTACTTC. This encodes CASSERTSGSYEQYF.

The chain combines TRBV14 with TRBJ1-4; possibly TRBD1 for D (5 bases). CDR1 is SGHDN, CDR2 FVKESK, per germline. The CDR3 has 15 residues. Trimming left V 4 bases short and J 3 bases short, with 12 bases between. DNA for the CDR3: TGTGCCAGCAGCCGCTACAGGTCCGCTAATGAAAAACTGTTTTTT. Residues: CASSRYRSANEKLFF.

This clonotype was seen repeatedly, ten times or more. V usage is TRBV6-1 and J usage is TRBJ2-3, with 9 bases matching TRBD1. The CDR3 runs 14 residues. Germline CDR1 reads MNHNS; CDR2 reads SASEGT. V trimming: 10 bases; J trimming: 4 bases; junction bases outside the gene matches: 9. DNA of the CDR3: TGTGCCACCGAGACAGGGGGTGTCGCAGATACGCAGTATTTT. Its translation is CATETGGVADTQYF.

The chain links TRBV10-3 to TRBJ2-1; TRBD2 matches at 8 bases. Germline V gene lookup returns CDR1 ENHRY and CDR2 SYGVKD. The CDR3 is 16 residues long. J lost 2 bases, V lost 6 bases, and 9 bases had no gene match. The CDR3 spells CAISANTGGAYNEQFF. The CDR3 nucleotides read TGTGCCATCAGCGCGAATACGGGGGGGGCCTACAATGAGCAGTTCTTC.

In its sample, this clonotype was seen a few times. No conserved phenylalanine or tryptophan is present at the end of the CDR3, so a read error is the likely explanation. This chain uses TRBV28 with TRBJ1-2; D may be TRBD1 (5 bases). The V end lost 3 bases, the J end lost 3 bases, and 17 bases lay between the germline ends. Germline CDR1 and CDR2: MDHEN and SYDVKM. The CDR3 runs 16 residues. This chain's CDR3 is CASSLATRGADYGYTL. The CDR3 region has the DNA TGTGCCAGCAGTTTGGCCACAAGAGGGGCAGACTATGGCTACACCTTA.

This clonotype has ten or more counts. V usage is TRBV7-3 and J usage is TRBJ1-1; the match to TRBD1 covers 9 bases. V lost 5 bases, J lost 5 bases, and 3 bases stayed unmatched. Germline loops: CDR1 SGHTA, CDR2 FQGTGA. This CDR3 contains 13 residues. CDR3 in amino acids: CASSVTGGTEAFF. DNA of the CDR3: TGTGCCAGCAGCGTGACAGGGGGGACTGAAGCTTTCTTT. The full variable domain, rest sourced from reference TRBV7-3 and TRBJ1-1, is GAGVSQTPSNKVTEKGKYVELRCDPISGHTALYWYRQSLGQGPEFLIYFQGTGAADDSGLPNDRFFAVRPEGSVSTLKIQRTERGDSAVYLCASSVTGGTEAFFGQGTRLTVV.

V gene TRBV6-1 combines with J gene TRBJ2-5; D may be TRBD2 (5 bases). V lost 7 bases to trimming and J lost 4 bases, with 16 bases between them. The germline V gene encodes CDR1 MNHNS and CDR2 SASEGT. This CDR3 has 14 amino acids. The CDR3 region is CASTPAAGGETQYF. DNA of the CDR3: TGTGCCAGCACTCCGGCGGCGGGTGGAGAGACCCAGTACTTC.

In its sample, this clonotype was seen many times. The genes are TRBV6-6 and TRBJ2-1; TRBD2 matches at 9 bases. Germline V gene lookup returns CDR1 MNHNY and CDR2 SVGAGI (reference sequence). The V gene end was trimmed by 0 bases and the J gene end by 4 bases; junction bases not matched to a gene: 4. The CDR3 contains 16 residues. CDR3 nucleotides: TGTGCCAGCAGTTACTCGCCGACTAGCGGTTACAATGAGCAGTTCTTC. Amino acid sequence: CASSYSPTSGYNEQFF.

This clonotype was seen many times. The chain links TRBV12-3 or TRBV12-4 to TRBJ1-2; D gene ambiguous. The CDR3 length is 15 residues. V lost 2 bases, J lost 6 bases, and 16 bases lay in between. The DNA for the CDR3 is TGTGCCAGCAGTTTATCCCCGGCGAGGGTAAATGGCTACACCTTC. Translating gives CASSLSPARVNGYTF.

This clonotype was seen more than once but under ten times. The chain employs TRBV4-1 and TRBJ2-3; D is uncertain. This CDR3 comprises 13 residues. V lost 4 bases and J 3 bases, leaving 8 bases between the germline ends. Germline-derived CDR1 and CDR2 are MGHRA and YSYEKL. The chain's CDR3 is CASSRDSTDTQYF. CDR3 DNA sequence: TGCGCCAGCAGCCGGGATTCTACAGATACGCAGTATTTT.

This clonotype was detected many times. The rearrangement joins TRBV7-2 to TRBJ2-3; D is unclear. Germline-derived CDR1 and CDR2 are SGHTA and FQGNSA. V was trimmed by 1 base and J by 1 base, leaving 9 bases between them. This CDR3 spans 15 amino acids. The DNA for the CDR3 is TGTGCCAGCAGCTTAGTACACATTCGCACAGATACGCAGTATTTT. Encoded protein: CASSLVHIRTDTQYF.

The rearrangement joins TRBV12-3 or TRBV12-4 to TRBJ2-1; D not certain. With 0 bases removed from V and 8 bases from J, the gap between germline ends came to 8 bases. The CDR3 extends over 13 amino acids. For the CDR3, the DNA is TGTGCCAGCAGTTTAGCAGGCGAGGATGAGCAGTTCTTC. This gives the protein CASSLAGEDEQFF.

This clonotype was counted at least ten times. This chain links TRBV4-1 with TRBJ2-1; 9 bases align to TRBD2. CDR1 and CDR2 (germline): MGHRA, YSYEKL. The CDR3 covers 16 residues. With V trimmed by 3 bases and J by 9 bases, 12 bases remained unmatched. The CDR3: CASSQILAGPAGEQFF. The CDR3 nucleotides are TGCGCCAGCAGCCAGATTCTAGCGGGGCCCGCCGGTGAGCAGTTCTTC.